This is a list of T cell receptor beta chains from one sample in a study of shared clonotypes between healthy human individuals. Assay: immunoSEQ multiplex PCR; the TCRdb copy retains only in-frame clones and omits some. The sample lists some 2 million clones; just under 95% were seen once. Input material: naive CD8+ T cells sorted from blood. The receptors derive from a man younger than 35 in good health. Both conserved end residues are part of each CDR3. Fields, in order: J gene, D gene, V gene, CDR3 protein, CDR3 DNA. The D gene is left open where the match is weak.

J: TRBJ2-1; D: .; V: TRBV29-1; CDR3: CSVETDSSYNEQFF; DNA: TGCAGCGTTGAAACAGACAGCTCCTACAATGAGCAGTTCTTC
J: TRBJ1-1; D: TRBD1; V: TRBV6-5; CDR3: CASSYSKTGGGTEAFF; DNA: TGTGCCAGCAGTTACTCCAAGACAGGGGGCGGAACTGAAGCTTTCTTT
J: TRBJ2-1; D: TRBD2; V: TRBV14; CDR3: CASSPGLAGANEQFF; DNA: TGTGCCAGCAGCCCGGGACTAGCGGGAGCTAATGAGCAGTTCTTC
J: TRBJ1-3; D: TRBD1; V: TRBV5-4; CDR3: CASSLNLGQGSGNTIYF; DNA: TGTGCCAGCAGCTTGAATCTTGGACAGGGCTCTGGAAACACCATATATTTT
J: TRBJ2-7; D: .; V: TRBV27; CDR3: CASSLGGAAYEQYF; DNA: TGTGCCAGCAGTTTAGGGGGGGCCGCCTACGAGCAGTACTTC
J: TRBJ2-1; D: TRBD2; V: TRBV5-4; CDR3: CASSLGGLVNEQFF; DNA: TGTGCCAGCAGCTTGGGGGGACTAGTCAATGAGCAGTTCTTC
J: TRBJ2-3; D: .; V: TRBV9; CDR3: CASSVYGTTDTQYF; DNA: TGTGCCAGCAGCGTATATGGGACAACGGATACGCAGTATTTT
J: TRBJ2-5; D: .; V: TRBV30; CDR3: CAWSEWGGGETQYF; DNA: TGTGCCTGGAGTGAATGGGGGGGCGGGGAGACCCAGTACTTC
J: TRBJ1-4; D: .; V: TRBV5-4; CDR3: CASSLRTQEEKLFF; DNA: TGTGCCAGCAGCCTCCGAACCCAAGAAGAAAAACTGTTTTTT
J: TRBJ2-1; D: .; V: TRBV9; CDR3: CASSGGDYNEQFF; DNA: TGTGCCAGCAGCGGAGGGGACTACAATGAGCAGTTCTTC
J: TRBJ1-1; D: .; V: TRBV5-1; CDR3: CASSLGDLDTEAFF; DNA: TGCGCCAGCAGCTTGGGGGATCTTGACACTGAAGCTTTCTTT
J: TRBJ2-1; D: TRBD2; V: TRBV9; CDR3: CASSPRDYILDEQFF; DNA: TGTGCCAGCAGCCCGCGGGACTACATCTTGGATGAGCAGTTCTTC
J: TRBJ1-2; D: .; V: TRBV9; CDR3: CASSVVGPDGYTF; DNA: TGTGCCAGCAGCGTAGTGGGACCGGATGGCTACACCTTC
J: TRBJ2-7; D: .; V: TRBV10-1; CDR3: CASSESGSSYEQYF; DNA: TGCGCCAGCAGTGAAAGCGGATCCTCCTACGAGCAGTACTTC